This T cell receptor (beta chain) is from a study of cytomegalovirus exposure and HLA in healthy donors. Primers included in the PCR were 60 Vbeta and 13 Jbeta primers. Clones were read by immunoSEQ multiplex PCR, and TCRdb kept only the in-frame ones, dropping some. The sample data list some 82,000 clones. The CDR3 extends over 15 amino acids. In germline, CDR1 is SGHRS, CDR2 YFSETQ. The J segment lost 3 bases and the V segment lost 5 bases, leaving 3 bases of the junction unmatched. The sample was PBMCs. J is TRBJ2-5 and V is TRBV5-1; 14 bases are a match to TRBD2. The TCR sequence derives from a woman aged 25 to 45 in good health and CMV-seronegative. As DNA, the CDR3 is TGCGCCAGCAGGACTAGCGGGGGGGCCGAAGAGACCCAGTACTTC. It encodes CASRTSGGAEETQYF.